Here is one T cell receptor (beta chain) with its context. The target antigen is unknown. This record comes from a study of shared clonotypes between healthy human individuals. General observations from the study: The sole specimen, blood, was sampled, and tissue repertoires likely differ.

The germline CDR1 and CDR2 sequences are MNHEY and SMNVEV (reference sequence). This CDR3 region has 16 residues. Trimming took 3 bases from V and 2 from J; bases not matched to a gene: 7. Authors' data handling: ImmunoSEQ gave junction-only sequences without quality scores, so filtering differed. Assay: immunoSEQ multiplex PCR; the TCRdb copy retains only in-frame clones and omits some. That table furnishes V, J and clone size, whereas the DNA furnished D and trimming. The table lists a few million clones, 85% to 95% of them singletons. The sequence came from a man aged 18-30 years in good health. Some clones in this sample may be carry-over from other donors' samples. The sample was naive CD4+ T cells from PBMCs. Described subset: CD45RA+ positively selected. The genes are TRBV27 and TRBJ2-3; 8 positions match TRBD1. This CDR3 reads CASSFLGTGTTDTQYF. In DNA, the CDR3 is TGTGCCAGCAGTTTCCTAGGGACAGGAACCACAGATACGCAGTATTTT.